This passage covers 22 T cell receptor beta chains from one sample sequenced in a study of OX40 agonist ivuxolimab in advanced cancers. Clones were read by immunoSEQ multiplex PCR, and TCRdb kept only the in-frame ones, dropping some. The sample lists tens of thousands of clones, approximately 86% occurring once. The starting material was CD4+ or CD8+ T cells sorted from blood, obtained in a trial of the OX40 agonist ivuxolimab. These receptors were obtained from an adult with an advanced solid tumor such as melanoma, head and neck, liver or kidney cancer.

The V gene is TRBV7-6, the J gene TRBJ1-3; D not resolved. Germline assignment: CDR1 SGHVS and CDR2 FNYEAQ. V was trimmed by 5 bases and J by 2 bases, leaving 19 bases between them. This CDR3 contains 17 residues. Here the CDR3 DNA reads TGTGCCAGCAGCAGGGAAGAGGTCGGGGTTCCTGGAAACACCATATATTTT. It yields the protein CASSREEVGVPGNTIYF. Full variable domain (missing parts from reference TRBV7-6 and TRBJ1-3): GAGVSQSPRYKVTKRGQDVALRCDPISGHVSLYWYRQALGQGPEFLTYFNYEAQQDKSGLPNDRFSAERPEGSISTLTIQRTEQRDSAMYRCASSREEVGVPGNTIYFGEGSWLTVV.

The chain combines TRBV27 with TRBJ2-1; the D gene is possibly TRBD2 (6 bases). Germline CDR1 is MNHEY and CDR2 is SMNVEV (reference sequence). The CDR3 covers 14 residues. V was cut by 9 bases and J by 2 bases, with 14 bases left in between. Here the CDR3 reads CASARSGPYNEQFF. CDR3 bases: TGTGCCAGTGCTCGTAGCGGTCCCTACAATGAGCAGTTCTTC.

CDR3 in amino acids: CASSPGQSLTGELFF. In nucleotides, the CDR3 is TGTGCCAGCAGCCCCGGACAGTCCCTCACCGGGGAGCTGTTTTTT. The chain couples TRBV7-9 to TRBJ2-2; a possible D gene is TRBD1 (6 bases). The CDR3 sequence is 15 residues long. CDR1 is SEHNR, CDR2 FQNEAQ, per germline (reference sequence). V lost 5 bases and J 4 bases, leaving 14 bases between the germline ends.

This clone was seen just once. This sequence joins TRBV5-6 and TRBJ2-3, with unresolved D. Germline V CDR1 and CDR2: SGHDT, YYEEEE. This CDR3 has 16 residues. The germline V and J ends were trimmed by 1 base and 0 bases, with 12 bases remaining between them. The CDR3 loop reads CASSLFPMTSTDTQYF. In DNA form, the CDR3 reads TGTGCCAGCAGCTTGTTTCCCATGACTAGCACAGATACGCAGTATTTT.

This chain connects TRBV20-1 to TRBJ2-3; D is ambiguous. CDR1 DFQATT and CDR2 SNEGSKA come from the germline V gene (reference sequence). The V gene lost 6 bases and the J gene lost 8 bases, with 9 bases spanning the gap. This CDR3 comprises 10 residues. CDR3 amino acids: CSAPLVTQYF. CDR3 DNA: TGCAGTGCCCCTTTGGTTACGCAGTATTTT.

This clone was seen a few times. The genes are TRBV19 and TRBJ1-5; a weak D match, TRBD1 (5 bases). V was shortened by 6 bases and J by 6 bases, with 15 bases between the two germline ends. The CDR3 is 14 residues long. Germline lookup yields CDR1 LNHDA and CDR2 SQIVND (reference sequence). CDR3 nucleotides: TGTGCCAGTAGACTGATTGGGGACGTTCAGCCCCAGCATTTT. Translated: CASRLIGDVQPQHF.

The V gene is TRBV21-1, the J gene TRBJ2-5; whether TRBD2, the table's D call, matches the DNA was not checked. TRBV21-1 is labeled a pseudogene. The CDR3 extends over 22 amino acids. CDR3 loop: CASSRGTSGGNPSSSTGETQYF. The CDR3 coding sequence is TGTGCCAGCAGCAGAGGGACTAGCGGGGGGAATCCTTCTTCCTCAACAGGAGAGACCCAGTACTTC.

This sequence joins TRBV4-3 and TRBJ2-7; 8 positions match TRBD2. J was trimmed by 1 base and V by 4 bases; bases with no gene match: 3. Per the germline V gene, CDR1 is LGHNA and CDR2 is YSLEER. There are 14 residues in the CDR3. CDR3 sequence: CASSPLAGSYEQYF. The CDR3 nucleotides are TGCGCCAGCAGCCCCTTAGCGGGATCCTACGAGCAGTACTTC.

The gene calls are TRBV5-4 and TRBJ2-7; 9 bases agree with TRBD2. The ends lost 4 bases at V and 5 bases at J; junction bases unmatched: 10. Germline CDR1 is SGHNT and CDR2 is YYREEE (reference sequence). This CDR3 has 15 residues. For the CDR3, the DNA is TGTGCCAGCAGCGTCGCCAGGACTAGCGTTGACGAGCAGTACTTC. Encoded protein: CASSVARTSVDEQYF.

The rearrangement links TRBV11-1 to TRBJ2-7, with 9 bases that match TRBD1. Germline V gives CDR1 SGHAT, CDR2 FQDESV (reference sequence). The CDR3 runs 17 residues. The V segment lost 4 bases and the J segment 2 bases; nucleotides outside the gene matches: 12. The CDR3 DNA sequence: TGTGCCAGCAGCTCAACCGGGGGACAGGGTCTAGCCTACGAGCAGTACTTC. Protein product: CASSSTGGQGLAYEQYF.

This chain uses TRBV4-1 with TRBJ2-7; D is possibly TRBD1 (6 bases). Germline values: CDR1 MGHRA, CDR2 YSYEKL. The CDR3 consists of 16 residues. Trimming stripped 1 base from V and 2 bases from J, with 15 bases between. CDR3 protein: CASSQVFPQGTYEQYF. DNA for the CDR3: TGCGCCAGCAGCCAAGTCTTTCCCCAGGGGACCTACGAGCAGTACTTC.

The chain links TRBV6-6 to TRBJ1-1, with 10 positions matching TRBD1. J lost 3 bases, V lost 0 bases, and 1 base had no gene match. Germline-derived CDR1 and CDR2 are MNHNY and SVGAGI (reference sequence). This CDR3 comprises 15 residues. The CDR3 reads CASSYSGTGDTEAFF. The CDR3 DNA reads TGTGCCAGCAGTTACTCAGGGACAGGGGACACTGAAGCTTTCTTT.

The chain is built from TRBV4-1 and TRBJ2-7, with D perhaps matching TRBD2 (5 bases). The germline V gene has CDR1 MGHRA and CDR2 YSYEKL. Trimming took 4 bases from V and 3 from J, leaving 25 bases between them. This CDR3 has 18 residues. CDR3 region: CASSLKRASGSVDYEQYF. CDR3 bases: TGCGCCAGCAGCCTAAAAAGGGCCTCGGGTAGCGTGGACTACGAGCAGTACTTC.

This clone was observed a single time. The V call is TRBV5-1, the J call TRBJ2-5, with D possibly matching TRBD1 (6 bases). Germline V lookup: CDR1 SGHRS, CDR2 YFSETQ. The CDR3 has 14 residues. V lost 0 bases and J lost 5, with 11 bases in between. The CDR3 nucleotides read TGCGCCAGCAGCTTGGAAGGGGGTCGGGAGACCCAGTACTTC. Protein sequence: CASSLEGGRETQYF.

By share of the sample, this clone is medium-sized. The chain uses TRBV28 and TRBJ2-2; 7 positions match TRBD2. The V segment lost 6 bases and the J segment 6 bases; nucleotides outside the gene matches: 4. CDR3 length: 13 residues. Germline values: CDR1 MDHEN, CDR2 SYDVKM. This CDR3 is CASRLRGAGELFF. The CDR3 nucleotides read TGTGCCAGCAGGCTTCGGGGGGCCGGGGAGCTGTTTTTT.

The chain recombines TRBV7-2 with TRBJ2-7; 10 bases are shared with TRBD1. The CDR3 consists of 14 residues. The germline CDR1 and CDR2 sequences are SGHTA and FQGNSA. V was pared by 0 bases and J by 7 bases, with 3 bases of the junction left unmatched. The CDR3 region has the DNA TGTGCCAGCAGCTTAGCGGACAGGGGGGATGAGCAGTACTTC. This gives the protein CASSLADRGDEQYF.

The genes are TRBV5-5 and TRBJ1-2; 8 nucleotides agree with TRBD1. From germline, CDR1 is SGHKS and CDR2 YYEKEE (reference sequence). The CDR3 is 18 amino acids. The V gene end was trimmed by 0 bases and the J gene end by 0 bases; junction bases not matched to a gene: 10. CDR3 nucleotides: TGTGCCAGCAGCTTGGACTCAGGGGGCGCCTGGGCTAACTATGGCTACACCTTC. It translates to CASSLDSGGAWANYGYTF.

The V gene is TRBV4-1, the J gene TRBJ1-2; 8 nucleotides agree with TRBD1. Germline V gene sequence: CDR1 MGHRA, CDR2 YSYEKL. CDR3 length equals 14 residues. V lost 3 bases and J lost 2; bases outside the gene matches: 2. The CDR3 reads CASSHDRGNYGYTF. The CDR3 bases are TGCGCCAGCAGCCACGACAGGGGAAACTATGGCTACACCTTC.

The chain employs TRBV2 and TRBJ1-2, with 9 bases that match TRBD1. Germline loops: CDR1 SNHLY, CDR2 FYNNEI. There are 15 residues in the CDR3. V shed 4 bases, J shed 4 bases, and the junction held 7 bases outside the gene matches. CDR3 amino acids: CASSAPGTGTYGYTF. The CDR3 nucleotides are TGTGCCAGCAGTGCCCCAGGGACAGGGACCTATGGCTACACCTTC.

The genes are TRBV9 and TRBJ2-5, with D possibly being TRBD1 or TRBD2 (5 bases each). The germline V gene has CDR1 SGDLS and CDR2 YYNGEE. Trimming shortened V by 0 bases and J by 5 bases, and 14 bases separated the two germline ends. This CDR3 comprises 15 residues. In nucleotides, the CDR3 is TGTGCCAGCAGCGTAGAATCCGGGGCGCGTGAGACCCAGTACTTC. Translating gives CASSVESGARETQYF.

V usage is TRBV5-1 and J usage is TRBJ2-1; D is ambiguous. The CDR3 covers 13 residues. Per the germline V gene, CDR1 is SGHRS and CDR2 is YFSETQ. With 3 bases removed from V and 2 bases from J, the gap between germline ends came to 6 bases. CDR3: CASSSKPYNEQFF. In DNA, the CDR3 is TGCGCCAGCAGCTCCAAACCCTACAATGAGCAGTTCTTC. The complete variable domain, with remaining parts taken from reference TRBV5-1 and TRBJ2-1, reads KAGVTQTPRYLIKTRGQQVTLSCSPISGHRSVSWYQQTPGQGLQFLFEYFSETQRNKGNFPGRFSGRQFSNSRSEMNVSTLELGDSALYLCASSSKPYNEQFFGPGTRLTVL.

As for this clone: A junction boundary mismatches the germline segment, possibly from a read error. The chain is built from TRBV6-1 and TRBJ1-3; possible D gene TRBD1, 6 bases. Germline CDR1 is MNHNS and CDR2 is SASEGT. CDR3 size: 15 residues. In DNA form, the CDR3 reads TGTGCCAGCAGGGAAGGACAGCACTCTGGAAACACCATATATTTT. Translated: CASREGQHSGNTIYF.